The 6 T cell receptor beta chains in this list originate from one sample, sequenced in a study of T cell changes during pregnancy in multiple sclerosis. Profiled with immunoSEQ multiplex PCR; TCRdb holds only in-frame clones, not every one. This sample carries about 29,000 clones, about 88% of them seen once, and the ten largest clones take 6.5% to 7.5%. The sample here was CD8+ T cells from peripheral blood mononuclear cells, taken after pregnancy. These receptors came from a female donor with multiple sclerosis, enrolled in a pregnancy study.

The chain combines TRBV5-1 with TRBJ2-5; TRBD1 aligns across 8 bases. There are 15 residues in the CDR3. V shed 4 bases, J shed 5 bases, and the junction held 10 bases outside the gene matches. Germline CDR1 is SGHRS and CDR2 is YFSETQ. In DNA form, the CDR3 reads TGCGCCAGCAGCCTCAACAGGGGGTGGGCGGAGACCCAGTACTTC. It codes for CASSLNRGWAETQYF.

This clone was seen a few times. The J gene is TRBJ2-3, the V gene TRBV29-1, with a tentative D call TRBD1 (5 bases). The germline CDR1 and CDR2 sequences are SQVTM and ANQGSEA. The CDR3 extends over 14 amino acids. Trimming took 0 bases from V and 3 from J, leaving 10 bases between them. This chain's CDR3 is CSVEDQHRTDTQYF. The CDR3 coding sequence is TGCAGCGTTGAAGATCAACACAGGACAGATACGCAGTATTTT.

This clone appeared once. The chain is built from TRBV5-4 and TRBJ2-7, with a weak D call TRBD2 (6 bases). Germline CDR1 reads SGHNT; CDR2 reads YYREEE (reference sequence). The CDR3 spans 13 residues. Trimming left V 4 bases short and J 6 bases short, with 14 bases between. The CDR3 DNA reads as TGTGCCAGCAGCGCGGGAAACCCATCCGAGCAGTACTTC. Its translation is CASSAGNPSEQYF.

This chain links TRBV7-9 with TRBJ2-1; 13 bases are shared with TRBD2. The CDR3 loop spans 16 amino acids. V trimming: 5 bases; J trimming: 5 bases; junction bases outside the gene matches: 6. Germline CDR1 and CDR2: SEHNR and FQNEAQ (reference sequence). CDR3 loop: CASSVVGTSGDNEQFF. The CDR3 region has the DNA TGTGCCAGCAGCGTAGTAGGGACTAGCGGGGACAATGAGCAGTTCTTC. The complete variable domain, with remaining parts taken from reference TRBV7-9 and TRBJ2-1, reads DTGVSQNPRHKITKRGQNVTFRCDPISEHNRLYWYRQTLGQGPEFLTYFQNEAQLEKSRLLSDRFSAERPKGSFSTLEIQRTEQGDSAMYLCASSVVGTSGDNEQFFGPGTRLTVL.

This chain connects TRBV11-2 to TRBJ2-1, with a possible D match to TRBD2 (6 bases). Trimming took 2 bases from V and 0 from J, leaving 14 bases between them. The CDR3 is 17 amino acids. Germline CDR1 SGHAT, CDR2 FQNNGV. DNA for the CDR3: TGTGCCAGCAGCTTATGGTGGGAGGAGAGCTCCTACAATGAGCAGTTCTTC. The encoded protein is CASSLWWEESSYNEQFF.

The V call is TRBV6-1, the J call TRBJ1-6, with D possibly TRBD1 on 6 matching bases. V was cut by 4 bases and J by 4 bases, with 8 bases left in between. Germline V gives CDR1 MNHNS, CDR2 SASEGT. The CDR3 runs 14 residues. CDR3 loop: CASSGTEYNSPLHF. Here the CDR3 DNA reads TGTGCCAGCAGTGGGACAGAATATAATTCACCCCTCCACTTT.